This is a list of T cell receptor beta chains from one sample in a study of Tregs in tolerant kidney transplant recipients. Clones were sequenced by immunoSEQ multiplex PCR, and TCRdb holds only the in-frame ones, with some missing. The sample yields 75,000 to 85,000 clones, more than 85% seen once. The sequencing here drew on Tregs from blood, taken before the transplant. These TCRs come from a human donor who received a combined kidney and bone marrow transplant. Each CDR3 is given with its conserved first and last residue. The order of the fields is CDR3 length, clone size, V gene, J gene, D gene, CDR3 DNA, CDR3 protein. D genes are given only for firm matches. Where a row states a size, it is once, few, many or the class of an expanded clone; other rows omit it.

>17|few|TRBV9|TRBJ2-1|TRBD2
TGTGCCAGCAGCGTAGGGGGCCGGACTAGCAAGGGAAATGAGCAGTTCTTC
CASSVGGRTSKGNEQFF
>14|.|TRBV6-5|TRBJ2-3|.
TGTGCCAGCAGTTACTCGACGGGAGCAGATACGCAGTATTTT
CASSYSTGADTQYF
>15|.|TRBV7-3|TRBJ2-2|TRBD2
TGTGCCAGCAGCTCCTCTAGCGGTAACACCGGGGAGCTGTTTTTT
CASSSSSGNTGELFF
>14|once|TRBV6-5|TRBJ2-1|.
TGTGCCAGCAGCCTCTACGGGAGAGGGAATGAGCAGTTCTTC
CASSLYGRGNEQFF
>16|.|TRBV28|TRBJ2-3|TRBD2
TGTGCCAGCAGTTTATACCCCGGACTAGCGGGGTATACGCAGTATTTT
CASSLYPGLAGYTQYF
>13|.|TRBV7-3|TRBJ2-1|.
TGCGCCAGCAGCCCTGGCGGGCAGAATGAGCAGTTCTTC
CASSPGGQNEQFF
>17|.|TRBV5-1|TRBJ2-1|TRBD2
TGCGCCAGCAGCGCGGGGACTAGCGGGAGTATGGGGAATGAGCAGTTCTTC
CASSAGTSGSMGNEQFF
>11|.|TRBV6-1|TRBJ1-1|TRBD1
TGTGCCAGTACAGGGGTCACTGAAGCTTTCTTT
CASTGVTEAFF
>15|.|TRBV4-2|TRBJ2-1|TRBD2
TGTGCCAGCAGCCAAGATTACCTAGCGGACAATGAGCAGTTCTTC
CASSQDYLADNEQFF
>15|once|TRBV5-1|TRBJ1-2|TRBD1
TGCGCCAGCGCCCCTCTGGGAGGGGGCTTCTATGGCTACACCTTC
CASAPLGGGFYGYTF
>12|.|TRBV28|TRBJ2-5|TRBD2
TGTGCCAGCACCCTAGCGGGAGAGACCCAGTACTTC
CASTLAGETQYF
>16|.|TRBV6-5|TRBJ2-5|.
TGTGCCAGCAGTTACACAGCGACAGTCTCCCAAGAGACCCAGTACTTC
CASSYTATVSQETQYF
>13|.|TRBV28|TRBJ2-6|.
TGTGCCAGCGTTACCTCTGGGGCCAACGTCCTGACTTTC
CASVTSGANVLTF
>16|.|TRBV28|TRBJ2-1|TRBD2
TGTGCCAGCAGTCCTTTACCGGGACTAGCGGGCGGTGAGCAGTTCTTC
CASSPLPGLAGGEQFF
>15|.|TRBV10-2|TRBJ2-1|TRBD2
TGCGCCAGCAGTGGCGACAGCGGGAGAGGGAATGAGCAGTTCTTC
CASSGDSGRGNEQFF
>12|once|TRBV25-1|TRBJ2-7|.
TGTGCCAGCAGTGAATACTCCTACGAGCAGTACTTC
CASSEYSYEQYF
>19|.|TRBV4-2|TRBJ2-2|TRBD2
TGTGCCAGCAGCCAAGACCTTGTGGCGGGAGGGCCGAACACCGGGGAGCTGTTTTTT
CASSQDLVAGGPNTGELFF
>12|.|TRBV25-1|TRBJ2-5|.
TGTGCCAGCAGTGATTACCAAGAGACCCAGTACTTC
CASSDYQETQYF
>14|.|TRBV29-1|TRBJ2-1|TRBD2
TGCAGCGTCGCCGGGCTAGCGGGGTACAATGAGCAGTTCTTC
CSVAGLAGYNEQFF
>16|.|TRBV19|TRBJ2-1|TRBD2
TGTGCCAGTAGTCGTGCTAGCGGCATAAATATGGATGAGCAGTTCTTC
CASSRASGINMDEQFF
>12|.|TRBV28|TRBJ2-2|.
TGTGCCAGCTTCTCCCGCACCGGGGAGCTGTTTTTT
CASFSRTGELFF
>14|.|TRBV6-1|TRBJ2-7|TRBD2
TGTGCCAGCACCTACCAGCGGGGGACCTACGAGCAGTACTTC
CASTYQRGTYEQYF
>13|.|TRBV27|TRBJ2-1|.
TGTGCCAGCAGTCCCCAAGTAGCGAGTAAACAGTTCTTC
CASSPQVASKQFF
>15|.|TRBV9|TRBJ1-6|.
TGTGCCAGCAGCGTAGGTAGGGACCGTAATTCACCCCTCCACTTT
CASSVGRDRNSPLHF
>15|.|TRBV4-2|TRBJ2-4|TRBD1
TGTGCCAGCAGCCACCCGGGACAGGGGAAAAACATTCAGTACTTC
CASSHPGQGKNIQYF
>17|.|TRBV7-2|TRBJ1-6|.
TGTGCCAGCAGCTTAGTGGGGGGGGCCGTTTATAATTCACCCCTCCACTTT
CASSLVGGAVYNSPLHF
>15|.|TRBV18|TRBJ1-1|.
TGTGCCAGCTCATCCGGTCCAGTCGGACTTGGAGAAGCTTTCTTT
CASSSGPVGLGEAFF
>16|.|TRBV5-1|TRBJ2-3|.
TGCGCCAGCAGCTTGGCGCCGACGGGGAGCACAGATACGCAGTATTTT
CASSLAPTGSTDTQYF